Below, 10 T cell receptor beta chains from the same sample are listed, as sequenced in a study of T-cell reconstitution after alpha-beta-depleted transplantation in children. The TCRbeta library incorporated unique molecular identifiers. From the PCR reads, TCRdb called clonotypes with MiXCR, one entry per CDR3 protein. The sample records 300,000 to 400,000 distinct CDR3 sequences, 16% being singletons. The sample was PBMCs, mostly from graft donor cells, taken 360 days after TCRalphabeta/CD19-depleted stem cell transplant. Receptors were obtained from a male patient between 2 and 15 years old who had a stem cell transplant for acute lymphoblastic leukemia, so the T cells may come from the graft donor.

This chain joins TRBV14 and TRBJ1-1; D gene unclear. The CDR3 is 13 residues long. Trimming pared 4 bases from V and 2 bases from J, leaving 8 bases between. Germline CDR1 SGHDN, CDR2 FVKESK. The CDR3 nucleotides are TGTGCCAGCAGCCGGATCCCTAACACTGAAGCTTTCTTT. Translating it yields CASSRIPNTEAFF.

This clonotype has a handful of counts. The genes are TRBV4-3 and TRBJ2-3; 11 bases align to TRBD1. Germline V gene lookup returns CDR1 LGHNA and CDR2 YSLEER. The CDR3 has 19 amino acids. V dropped 2 bases and J dropped 2; count of bases not matched to a gene: 12. CDR3 sequence (DNA): TGCGCCAGCAGCCAATGGGGGACAGGGGGGATGGAAGACACAGATACGCAGTATTTT. Its translation: CASSQWGTGGMEDTDTQYF.

The rearrangement links TRBV9 to TRBJ2-1; tentatively, D is TRBD1 (6 bases). This CDR3 comprises 15 residues. The V gene lost 2 bases and the J gene lost 3 bases, with 12 bases spanning the gap. Germline assignment: CDR1 SGDLS and CDR2 YYNGEE. The CDR3 is CASSVGRGHYNEQFF. For the CDR3, the DNA is TGTGCCAGCAGCGTCGGCAGGGGTCACTACAATGAGCAGTTCTTC.

The genes are TRBV4-3 and TRBJ2-4, with D possibly being TRBD1 (6 bases). Germline assignment: CDR1 LGHNA and CDR2 YSLEER. V dropped 0 bases and J dropped 2 bases, with 8 bases sitting between them. CDR3 length: 15 residues. The CDR3 region is CASSQDQGTKNIQYF. The CDR3 DNA reads as TGCGCCAGCAGCCAAGATCAGGGGACCAAAAACATTCAGTACTTC.

The gene calls are TRBV28 and TRBJ2-5; D might be TRBD1 or TRBD2, each matching 5 bases. The CDR3 covers 15 residues. V lost 8 bases and J lost 2, with 18 bases in between. From germline, CDR1 is MDHEN and CDR2 SYDVKM. The CDR3 is CASLARGKGQETQYF. CDR3 nucleotide sequence: TGTGCCAGCCTAGCCCGGGGCAAGGGGCAAGAGACCCAGTACTTC.

The sample holds many counts of this clonotype. CDR3 protein: CSVGRQGNYEQYF. CDR3 nucleotides: TGCAGCGTTGGACGCCAGGGAAATTACGAGCAGTACTTC. The chain carries TRBV29-1 and TRBJ2-7; a possible D gene is TRBD1 (5 bases). Germline loops: CDR1 SQVTM, CDR2 ANQGSEA. Trimming shortened V by 4 bases and J by 4 bases, and 14 bases separated the two germline ends. The CDR3 is 13 residues long.

This chain links TRBV30 with TRBJ2-7; no clear D. V was pared by 2 bases and J by 5 bases, with 10 bases between. Germline values: CDR1 GTSNPN, CDR2 SVGIG (reference sequence). The CDR3 has 12 amino acids. In DNA, the CDR3 is TGTGCCTGGAGTAGGAGCCGTAACGAGCAGTACTTC. Protein sequence: CAWSRSRNEQYF.

The chain carries TRBV4-3 and TRBJ2-5, with D possibly matching TRBD2 (6 bases). The germline gives CDR1 LGHNA, CDR2 YSLEER. The CDR3 runs 14 residues. V was pared by 2 bases and J by 3 bases, with 10 bases between. The CDR3, as DNA: TGCGCCAGCAGCCAATGGTCGGGGGAAGAGACCCAGTACTTC. It is translated as CASSQWSGEETQYF.

The V and J genes are TRBV7-6 and TRBJ2-3, with 8 bases that match TRBD2. The CDR3 spans 18 residues. The V gene end was trimmed by 1 base and the J gene end by 2 bases; junction bases not matched to a gene: 11. Germline lookup yields CDR1 SGHVS and CDR2 FNYEAQ. This chain's CDR3 is CASSLGPSAGVVTDTQYF. In DNA form, the CDR3 reads TGTGCCAGCAGCTTAGGCCCTTCAGCGGGAGTAGTCACAGATACGCAGTATTTT.

This chain joins TRBV7-2 and TRBJ2-7, with 8 bases fitting TRBD1. Looked up from germline, CDR1 is SGHTA and CDR2 is FQGNSA. CDR3 length equals 16 residues. Germline trimming cut 2 bases from V and 4 bases from J; bases unmatched to any gene: 10. The CDR3 spells CASSLTGQGARYEQYF. The CDR3 DNA is TGTGCCAGCAGCTTAACCGGCCAGGGGGCGCGGTACGAGCAGTACTTC.